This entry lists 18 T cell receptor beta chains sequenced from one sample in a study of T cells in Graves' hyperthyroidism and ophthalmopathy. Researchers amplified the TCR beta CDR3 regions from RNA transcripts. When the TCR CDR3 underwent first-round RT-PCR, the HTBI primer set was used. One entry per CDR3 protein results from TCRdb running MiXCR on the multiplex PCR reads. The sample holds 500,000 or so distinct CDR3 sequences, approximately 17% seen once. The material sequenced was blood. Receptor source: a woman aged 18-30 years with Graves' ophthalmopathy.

As DNA, the CDR3 is TGCGCCAGCAGCTCGGAACCGGGACAGTTCTACGAGCAGTACTTC. Its translation is CASSSEPGQFYEQYF. This chain links TRBV5-1 with TRBJ2-7; TRBD1 aligns across 7 bases. J gave up 3 bases and V 3 bases, and 9 bases lay outside the gene matches. The CDR3 totals 15 residues. CDR1 SGHRS and CDR2 YFSETQ come from the germline V gene.

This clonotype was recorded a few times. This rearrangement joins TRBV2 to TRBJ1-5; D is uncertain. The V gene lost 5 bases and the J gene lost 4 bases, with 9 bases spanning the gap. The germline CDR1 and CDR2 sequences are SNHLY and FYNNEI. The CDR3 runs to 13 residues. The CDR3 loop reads CASSSLWNQPQHF. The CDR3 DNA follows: TGTGCCAGCAGTTCCCTGTGGAATCAGCCCCAGCATTTT.

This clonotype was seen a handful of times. CDR3: CASSLARTVNTEAFF. In DNA, the CDR3 is TGTGCCAGCAGTTTAGCCCGGACGGTGAACACTGAAGCTTTCTTT. The chain uses TRBV12-3 or TRBV12-4 and TRBJ1-1, with D uncertain. The CDR3 spans 15 residues. V was pared by 0 bases and J by 0 bases, with 8 bases between.

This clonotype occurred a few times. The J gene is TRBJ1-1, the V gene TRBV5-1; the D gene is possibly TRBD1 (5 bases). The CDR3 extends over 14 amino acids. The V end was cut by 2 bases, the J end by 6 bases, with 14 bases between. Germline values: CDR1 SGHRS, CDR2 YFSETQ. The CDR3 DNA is TGCGCCAGCAGCTTTACGTTCCAGGGCGCTGAAGCTTTCTTT. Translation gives CASSFTFQGAEAFF.

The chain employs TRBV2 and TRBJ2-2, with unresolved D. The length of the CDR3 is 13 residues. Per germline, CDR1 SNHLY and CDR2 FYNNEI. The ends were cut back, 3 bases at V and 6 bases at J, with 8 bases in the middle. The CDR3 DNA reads TGTGCCAGCAGTGATTTGCGTCCCGGGGAGCTGTTTTTT. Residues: CASSDLRPGELFF.

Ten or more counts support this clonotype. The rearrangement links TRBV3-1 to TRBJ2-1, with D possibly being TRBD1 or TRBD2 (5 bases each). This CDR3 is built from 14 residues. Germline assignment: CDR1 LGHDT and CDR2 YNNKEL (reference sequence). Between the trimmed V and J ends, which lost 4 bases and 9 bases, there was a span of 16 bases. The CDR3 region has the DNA TGTGCCAGCAGCCCGGGGACGCCCCGGATTGAGCAGTTCTTC. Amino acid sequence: CASSPGTPRIEQFF.

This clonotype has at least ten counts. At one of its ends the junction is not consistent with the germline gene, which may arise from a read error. The CDR3 loop is CASRLEWVAGGDTQYF. The DNA for the CDR3 is TGTGCCAGCAGATTGGAGTGGGTAGCGGGGGGAGATACGCAGTATTTT. The rearrangement joins TRBV5-5 to TRBJ2-3; 10 positions match TRBD2. This CDR3 contains 16 residues. Germline CDR1 SGHKS, CDR2 YYEKEE (reference sequence).

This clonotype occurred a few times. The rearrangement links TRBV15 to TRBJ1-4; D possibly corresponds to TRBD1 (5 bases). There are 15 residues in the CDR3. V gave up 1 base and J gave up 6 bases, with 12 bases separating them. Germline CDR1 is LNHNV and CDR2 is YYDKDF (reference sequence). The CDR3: CATSRGRAKHEKLFF. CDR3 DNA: TGTGCCACCAGCAGAGGCAGGGCTAAGCATGAAAAACTGTTTTTT.

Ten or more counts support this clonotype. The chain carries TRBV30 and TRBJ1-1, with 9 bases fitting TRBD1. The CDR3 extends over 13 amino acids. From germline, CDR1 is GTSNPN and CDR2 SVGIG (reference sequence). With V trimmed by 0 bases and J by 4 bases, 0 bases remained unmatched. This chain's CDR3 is CAWSVQGATEAFF. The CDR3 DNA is TGTGCCTGGAGTGTACAGGGGGCCACTGAAGCTTTCTTT.

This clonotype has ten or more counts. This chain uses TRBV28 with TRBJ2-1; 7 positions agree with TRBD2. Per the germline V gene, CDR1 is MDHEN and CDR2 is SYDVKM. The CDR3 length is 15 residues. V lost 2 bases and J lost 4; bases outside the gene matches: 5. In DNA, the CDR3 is TGTGCCAGCAGTTTAGGGTCTAGCGGTTACAATGAGCAGTTCTTC. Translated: CASSLGSSGYNEQFF.

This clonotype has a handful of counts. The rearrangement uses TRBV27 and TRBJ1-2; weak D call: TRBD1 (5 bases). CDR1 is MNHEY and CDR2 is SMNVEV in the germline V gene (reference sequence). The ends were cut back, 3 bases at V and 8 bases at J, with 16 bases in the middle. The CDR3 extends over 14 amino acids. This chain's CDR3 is CASSFIGGVMGYTF. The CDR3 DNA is TGTGCCAGCAGTTTTATTGGGGGTGTTATGGGCTACACCTTC.

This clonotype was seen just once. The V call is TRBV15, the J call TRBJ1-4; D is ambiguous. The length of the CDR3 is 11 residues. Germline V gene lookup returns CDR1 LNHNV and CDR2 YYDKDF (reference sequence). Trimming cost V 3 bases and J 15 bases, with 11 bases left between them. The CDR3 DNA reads TGTGCCACCAGCAGGACGGTAGAAGTGTTTTTT. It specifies CATSRTVEVFF.

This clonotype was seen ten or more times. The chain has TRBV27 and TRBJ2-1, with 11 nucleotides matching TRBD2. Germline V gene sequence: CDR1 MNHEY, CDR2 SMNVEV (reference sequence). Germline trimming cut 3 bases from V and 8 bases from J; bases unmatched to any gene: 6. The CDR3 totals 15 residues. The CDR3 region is CASSFLSGGGHEQFF. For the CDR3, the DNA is TGTGCCAGCAGTTTCCTTAGCGGGGGGGGTCATGAGCAGTTCTTC.

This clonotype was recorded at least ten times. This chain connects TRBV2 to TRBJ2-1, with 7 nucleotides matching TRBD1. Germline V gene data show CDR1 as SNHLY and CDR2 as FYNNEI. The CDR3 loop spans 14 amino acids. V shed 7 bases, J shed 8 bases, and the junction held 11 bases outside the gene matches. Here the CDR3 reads CASKTDRLGDEQFF. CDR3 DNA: TGTGCCAGCAAGACGGACAGGCTAGGCGATGAGCAGTTCTTC.

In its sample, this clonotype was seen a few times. CDR3 sequence: CASSLGGFNEQYF. The DNA for the CDR3 is TGTGCCAGCAGCTTAGGGGGATTTAACGAGCAGTACTTC. The V and J genes are TRBV7-2 and TRBJ2-7; D not certain. CDR3 length: 13 residues. Germline V lookup: CDR1 SGHTA, CDR2 FQGNSA. V was shortened by 1 base and J by 5 bases, with 9 bases between the two germline ends.

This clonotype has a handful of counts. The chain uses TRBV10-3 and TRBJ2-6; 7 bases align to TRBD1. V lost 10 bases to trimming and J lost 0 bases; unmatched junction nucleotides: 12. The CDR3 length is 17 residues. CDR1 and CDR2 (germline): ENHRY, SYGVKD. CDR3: CATSGTAVRSGANVLTF. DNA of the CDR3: TGTGCCACCTCCGGGACAGCGGTCCGCTCTGGGGCCAACGTCCTGACTTTC.

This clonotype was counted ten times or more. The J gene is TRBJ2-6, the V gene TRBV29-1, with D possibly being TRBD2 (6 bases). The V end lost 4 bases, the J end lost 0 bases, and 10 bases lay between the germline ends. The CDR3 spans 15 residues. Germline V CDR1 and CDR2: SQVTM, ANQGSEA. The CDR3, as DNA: TGCAGCGTTGTGGCGGGGCACTCTGGGGCCAACGTCCTGACTTTC. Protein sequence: CSVVAGHSGANVLTF.

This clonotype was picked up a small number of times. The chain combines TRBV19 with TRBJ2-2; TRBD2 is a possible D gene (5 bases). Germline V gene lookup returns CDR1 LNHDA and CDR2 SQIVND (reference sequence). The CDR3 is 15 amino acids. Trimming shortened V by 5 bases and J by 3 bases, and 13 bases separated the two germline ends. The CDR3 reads CASSDRTLDTGELFF. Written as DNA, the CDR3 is TGTGCCAGTAGTGATCGGACTCTAGACACCGGGGAGCTGTTTTTT.